Listed below are T cell receptor beta chains from one sample, sequenced in a study of OX40 agonist ivuxolimab in advanced cancers. The repertoire was sequenced with immunoSEQ multiplex PCR; TCRdb's copy has only in-frame clones and lacks some. The sample has approximately 90,000 clones; over 75% are singletons. Sample: CD4+ or CD8+ T cells sorted from blood, taken in a trial of the OX40 agonist ivuxolimab. The receptors stem from an adult with an advanced solid tumor such as melanoma, head and neck, liver or kidney cancer. The CDR3 runs from the conserved cysteine through the conserved F or W.

TRBV11-2	TRBJ1-3	CASSLGGAGNTIYF
TRBV5-4	TRBJ2-2	CASSSVGTGAGELFF
TRBV10-1	TRBJ1-3	CASSGPASSGNTIYF
TRBV15	TRBJ1-5	CATSRDLGRTFEPQHF
TRBV5-1	TRBJ1-2	CASSLVGQGFSGYTF
TRBV19	TRBJ1-2	CASGDRGRRGYTF
TRBV25-1	TRBJ2-7	CASSRGQGYEQYF
TRBV12-5	TRBJ2-2	CASGLLGGNTGELFF
TRBV11-2	TRBJ2-1	CASSRGGLAQFF
TRBV28	TRBJ2-7	CASSPMGTGEENEQYF
TRBV5-4	TRBJ1-1	CASSFAGSEAFF
TRBV7-2	TRBJ2-5	CASSSGTGGTETQYF
TRBV29-1	TRBJ2-1	CSVSSSFSYNEQFF
TRBV27	TRBJ1-1	CASSPLLTGMNTEAFF
TRBV18	TRBJ2-1	CASSPRGTSGRGTYNEQFF
TRBV4-1	TRBJ2-4	CASSQPLAKNIQYF
TRBV28	TRBJ2-5	CASTNNFAGGVRETQYF
TRBV18	TRBJ1-5	CASSPRAGNQPQHF
TRBV7-3	TRBJ2-3	CASAAEDTQYF
TRBV6-6	TRBJ1-5	CASSYWASGPQHF
TRBV7-6	TRBJ2-5	CASSLDPGRETQYF
TRBV18	TRBJ1-4	CASSPGQGALLFF
TRBV4-1	TRBJ1-5	CASSQDGGSNQPQHF
TRBV11-3	TRBJ2-1	CASSSSSGSINNEQFF
TRBV6-1	TRBJ2-7	CASSEMGVRLYEQYF
TRBV7-8	TRBJ1-1	CASRVQGGNTEAFF